This T cell receptor beta chain was obtained from a study of vaccination effects on CD4 cells after COVID-19 (dated by TCRdb to about 2022). Looking at the study overall: Two doses of either the BNT162b2 or the mRNA-1273 mRNA SARS-CoV-2 vaccine were administered to participants. SARS-CoV-2 spike-specific CD4+ TCR repertoires were compared before and after mRNA vaccination in COVID-19 convalescent patients and in infection-naive vaccine recipients. The full study included fewer than eleven COVID-19 convalescent patients and a few SARS-CoV-2-naive healthy vaccine recipients. Cultures from other donors in the study were sequenced with the Oncomine TCR Beta short-read assay on an Illumina iSeq 100. What the authors observed across the whole study: At late post-vaccination timepoints, both infection-induced and vaccine-induced clones showed marked clonal contraction, consistent with waning T cell responses. The study was limited by a small number of convalescent patients and lacked early post-infection timepoints. Among healthy vaccine recipients, nearly all vaccine-induced clones were SARS-CoV-2 mono-reactive, and just 1 of 255 was cross-reactive with common cold coronaviruses.

In the ViraFEST assay, PBMC were stimulated with viral peptide pools, and antigen-specific CD4+ T cell clonotypes were then identified by expansion using TCR sequencing. After more than 9 days of culture, CD4+ T cells were isolated with the EasySep CD4+ T cell isolation kit. None of the healthy vaccine recipients had a prior SARS-CoV-2 infection, which was confirmed by nucleocapsid antibody tests that came back negative both before and after vaccination. Each well held fewer than 2.5 million PBMC cultured in IMDM containing around 5% human AB serum, 9.5 to 10 IU/ml IL-2 and gentamicin, along with around 9.4 ug/ml peptides. Half of the culture medium was replaced with fresh IL-2-containing medium on days 3 and 7. Unless otherwise noted, each peptide stimulation condition was cultured in triplicate wells. PBMC were separated from whole blood using Ficoll-Paque Plus gradient centrifugation and were then either cryopreserved at -140C or used fresh. The overlapping peptide pools covered the spike proteins of SARS-CoV-2 and of the common cold coronaviruses HCoV-NL63, HCoV-OC43 and HCoV-229E. Genomic DNA was extracted from cultured CD4+ T cells with the QIAamp micro DNA kit.

Points on this clone: Which antigen it targets is not known. There are no base qualities to consult, and no much larger clone falls within one base.

Library prep was done by the immunoSEQ multiplex PCR assay. TCR beta CDR3 sequencing was performed on DNA from the cultured, isolated CD4+ T cells. In the paper's pipeline: Non-productive TCR sequences were discarded, and reads were trimmed to the CDR3 region, with only CDR3s of 7 or more amino acids retained. Antigen-specific clonotypes were identified using the MANAFEST web app by comparison of expansion in peptide wells against reference cultures. To be called positive, a clone needed expansion at FDR<0.05 compared with the reference and with all other wells, an odds ratio greater than 5, and a frequency greater than 0.1% in two replicate wells. A clonotype was defined as cross-reactive if the clonotype was significantly expanded both in SARS-CoV-2 spike wells and in at least one common cold coronavirus spike condition. Using the stringdist R package, CDR3 similarity was measured by Levenshtein distance, and unrooted trees were constructed with ape in R 3.6.1. The table comes from immuneACCESS by way of TCRdb, which keeps in-frame sequences with V and J called. Part of the clones is missing from these tables; in studies checked, under half for an unresolved V gene and the rest for unknown reasons. The V and J calls and clone size come from that table; D and trimming were worked out from the DNA. Counted in this sample were tens of thousands of clones; roughly 70% of them appeared once. The top ten clonotypes cover approximately 22% of the sample.

Sequenced here: CD4+ T cells from PBMCs cultured with SARS-CoV-2 spike peptides, sampled before COVID-19 vaccination. The sample's cell subset or site label, decoded: SARS-CoV-2 spike overlapping peptide pool stimulation. This receptor was taken from a human donor who received a COVID-19 vaccine.

The CDR3 has the sequence CASSITASNQPQHF. The DNA sequence is as follows: TGTGCCAGTAGTATCACGGCGAGCAATCAGCCCCAGCATTTT. Rearrangement joined TRBV19 to TRBJ1-5, with the identity of the D gene unclear. Measured from the cysteine to the phenylalanine, the CDR3 is 14 residues long. Only the CDR3 region is kept as DNA, spanning 42 bases read in frame from base 1. CDR1 and CDR2, per the germline V gene (reference sequence), are LNHDA and SQIVND. The germline ends are 7 bases apart after V is trimmed by 3 bases and J by 1 base.